The next 18 T cell receptor beta chains were all read from a single sample in a study of graft-versus-host responses after intestinal transplantation. Some clones are missing from TCRdb's copy, which holds only in-frame ones; the method was immunoSEQ multiplex PCR. The repertoire includes about 86,000 clones, 88% of them detected once, and roughly 0.3% sits in the top ten. These receptors are not linked to any known antigen. The source material was unstimulated CD4+ T cells sorted from spleen or lymph node cells, sampled before transplant. All receptors come from a human donor who was the organ donor for an intestinal transplant.

In its sample, this clone was seen once. The gene calls are TRBV30 and TRBJ2-5, with D possibly TRBD2 on 6 matching bases. The germline V gene has CDR1 GTSNPN and CDR2 SVGIG (reference sequence). The V end lost 5 bases, the J end lost 5 bases, and 9 bases lay between the germline ends. This CDR3 comprises 11 residues. Here the CDR3 reads CAWAREETQYF. CDR3 sequence (DNA): TGTGCCTGGGCCCGGGAGGAGACCCAGTACTTC.

This clone showed up just once. The CDR3 DNA reads as TGCGCCAGCAGCCAGGCCCATGGCAGGGTCTATGGCTACACCTTC. Translating it yields CASSQAHGRVYGYTF. V gene TRBV4-3 combines with J gene TRBJ1-2, with D possibly being TRBD1 (5 bases). Per the germline V gene, CDR1 is LGHNA and CDR2 is YSLEER. Between the trimmed V and J ends, which lost 3 bases and 4 bases, there was a span of 15 bases. This CDR3 has 15 amino acids.

The V gene is TRBV6-5, the J gene TRBJ2-7; 8 positions match TRBD1. The V gene's germline CDR1 is MNHEY and CDR2 SVGAGI. V lost 6 bases to trimming and J lost 0 bases; unmatched junction nucleotides: 7. The CDR3 is 15 amino acids. CDR3 coding DNA: TGTGCCAGCAGGCGACACAGGGGGAGCTCCTACGAGCAGTACTTC. Amino acid sequence: CASRRHRGSSYEQYF.

J is TRBJ1-5 and V is TRBV4-3; 7 nucleotides match TRBD1. V trimming: 4 bases; J trimming: 0 bases; junction bases outside the gene matches: 6. Germline CDR1 and CDR2: LGHNA and YSLEER. The CDR3 is 16 amino acids. The CDR3 reads CASSRGTADSNQPQHF. CDR3 coding DNA: TGCGCCAGCAGCCGCGGGACAGCTGATAGCAATCAGCCCCAGCATTTT.

This sequence joins TRBV30 and TRBJ1-2; 7 nucleotides match TRBD1. The CDR3 covers 13 residues. Germline values: CDR1 GTSNPN, CDR2 SVGIG (reference sequence). The ends lost 3 bases at V and 3 bases at J; junction bases unmatched: 4. The CDR3 loop reads CAWRRRGDYGYTF. DNA for the CDR3: TGTGCCTGGAGACGCAGGGGGGACTATGGCTACACCTTC.

This chain uses TRBV2 with TRBJ1-5; 7 nucleotides agree with TRBD1. The junction had 8 bases not matched to a gene; V was cut back by 8 bases and J by 4 bases. Germline CDR1 SNHLY, CDR2 FYNNEI. The CDR3 is 14 residues long. The CDR3 DNA reads TGTGCCAGCGCAGGGGGGACATTTAATCAGCCCCAGCATTTT. Protein product: CASAGGTFNQPQHF.

This chain joins TRBV28 and TRBJ1-3; the D is unclear. In germline, CDR1 is MDHEN, CDR2 SYDVKM. V lost 5 bases and J 0 bases, leaving 8 bases between the germline ends. The CDR3 is 14 residues long. The CDR3 nucleotides read TGTGCCAGCAGTGCAGATCACTCTGGAAACACCATATATTTT. As protein: CASSADHSGNTIYF.

This clone occurred a few times. V usage is TRBV29-1 and J usage is TRBJ2-1, with TRBD1 matching 9 bases. Trimming at V came to 7 bases and at J to 6 bases, leaving 7 bases not matched to a gene. CDR3 length: 13 amino acids. CDR1 SQVTM and CDR2 ANQGSEA come from the germline V gene. The CDR3 here is CSGRDRVGNEQFF. The CDR3 coding sequence is TGCAGCGGCCGGGACAGGGTAGGCAATGAGCAGTTCTTC.

Here the CDR3 reads CASSLTGGRGTDTQYF. The CDR3 coding sequence is TGTGCCAGCAGCTTAACAGGCGGGAGAGGCACAGATACGCAGTATTTT. V is TRBV7-3 and J is TRBJ2-3, with TRBD2 identical over 7 bases. The junction had 4 bases not matched to a gene; V was cut back by 0 bases and J by 1 base. Germline-derived CDR1 and CDR2 are SGHTA and FQGTGA. The CDR3 length is 16 residues.

CDR3 DNA: TGCGCCAGCAGCCGAGGATCTAGCGCCCGAGGGGAGACCCAGTACTTC. Residues: CASSRGSSARGETQYF. The chain is built from TRBV4-1 and TRBJ2-5, with a tentative D call TRBD2 (6 bases). Trimming shortened V by 4 bases and J by 5 bases, and 20 bases separated the two germline ends. Germline lookup yields CDR1 MGHRA and CDR2 YSYEKL. The CDR3 consists of 16 residues.

Concerning this clone: The same CDR3 arises from other DNA sequences in this sample as well. V usage is TRBV7-3 and J usage is TRBJ2-2; D not certain. This CDR3 has 14 amino acids. V lost 5 bases and J lost 2, with 9 bases in between. Per germline, CDR1 SGHTA and CDR2 FQGTGA. This CDR3 reads CASSLEQNTGELFF. The CDR3 bases are TGTGCCAGCAGCCTTGAGCAAAACACCGGGGAGCTGTTTTTT.

The chain is built from TRBV7-2 and TRBJ2-5, with 9 bases aligning to TRBD1. The CDR3 extends over 14 amino acids. Germline CDR1 SGHTA, CDR2 FQGNSA. With 6 bases clipped from V and 4 bases from J, the junction kept 6 bases outside the gene matches. In DNA, the CDR3 is TGTGCCAGCAGTCGTACAGGGGGCCGAGAGACCCAGTACTTC. It specifies CASSRTGGRETQYF.

This clone showed up just a few times. The rearrangement links TRBV30 to TRBJ1-2; D is uncertain. The CDR3 spans 11 residues. Germline V lookup: CDR1 GTSNPN, CDR2 SVGIG (reference sequence). V lost 1 base and J lost 10, with 10 bases in between. CDR3 DNA: TGTGCCTGGAGTGCCTACCGGGACTACACCTTC. It yields the protein CAWSAYRDYTF.

In this sample, this clone turned up once. The rearrangement links TRBV6-1 to TRBJ2-1; TRBD2 matches at 11 bases. Trimming at V came to 4 bases and at J to 9 bases, leaving 20 bases not matched to a gene. Per the germline V gene, CDR1 is MNHNS and CDR2 is SASEGT. The CDR3 has 19 amino acids. The CDR3 here is CASSAQGSPRLAGRGEQFF. CDR3 in DNA: TGTGCCAGCAGTGCACAGGGGTCTCCACGACTAGCGGGGAGGGGTGAGCAGTTCTTC.

V gene TRBV6-4 combines with J gene TRBJ1-1, with D possibly TRBD1 on 5 matching bases. Trimming cost V 2 bases and J 3 bases, with 10 bases left between them. The CDR3 is 14 amino acids. Germline-derived CDR1 and CDR2 are MRHNA and SNTAGT. CDR3 loop: CASSDARADTEAFF. Here the CDR3 DNA reads TGTGCCAGCAGTGACGCCAGGGCTGACACTGAAGCTTTCTTT.

The V and J genes are TRBV28 and TRBJ2-1, with D maybe TRBD2 (6 bases). The CDR3 covers 16 residues. V shed 4 bases and J shed 0 bases, with 13 bases lying between them. Germline V gives CDR1 MDHEN, CDR2 SYDVKM. The CDR3 nucleotides are TGTGCCAGCAGTTCCTTAGCGGCAAGCTCCTACAATGAGCAGTTCTTC. Translated: CASSSLAASSYNEQFF. The full variable domain, completed using reference TRBV28 and TRBJ2-1, is DVKVTQSSRYLVKRTGEKVFLECVQDMDHENMFWYRQDPGLGLRLIYFSYDVKMKEKGDIPEGYSVSREKKERFSLILESASTNQTSMYLCASSSLAASSYNEQFFGPGTRLTVL.

CDR3 amino acids: CAGQGDSIQYF. For the CDR3, the DNA is TGCGCTGGACAGGGCGATAGCATTCAGTACTTC. The chain couples TRBV20-1 to TRBJ2-4, with 8 nucleotides matching TRBD1. The CDR3 has 11 residues. Germline V gene sequence: CDR1 DFQATT, CDR2 SNEGSKA (reference sequence).

The chain has TRBV9 and TRBJ1-2, with 7 bases lining up with TRBD1. The germline CDR1 and CDR2 sequences are SGDLS and YYNGEE. The J segment lost 2 bases and the V segment lost 3 bases, leaving 4 bases of the junction unmatched. The CDR3 is 14 residues long. The CDR3 loop reads CASSATGRNYGYTF. The CDR3 region has the DNA TGTGCCAGCAGCGCGACAGGGAGAAACTATGGCTACACCTTC.